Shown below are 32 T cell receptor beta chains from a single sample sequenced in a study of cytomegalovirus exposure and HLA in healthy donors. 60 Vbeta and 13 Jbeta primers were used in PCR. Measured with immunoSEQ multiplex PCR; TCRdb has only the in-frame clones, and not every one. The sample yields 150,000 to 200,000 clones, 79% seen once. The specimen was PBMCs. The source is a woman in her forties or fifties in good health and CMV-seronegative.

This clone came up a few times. The CDR3 nucleotides read TGTGCCAGCAGTGAATTTGCCCCGACAAGATTTACGGTGACGAATAATTCACCCCTCCACTTT. Protein product: CASSEFAPTRFTVTNNSPLHF. The chain is built from TRBV6-1 and TRBJ1-6; D call uncertain. Trimming removed 2 bases from V and 5 bases from J, with 28 bases in between. Germline V CDR1 and CDR2: MNHNS, SASEGT. The CDR3 is made up of 21 amino acids.

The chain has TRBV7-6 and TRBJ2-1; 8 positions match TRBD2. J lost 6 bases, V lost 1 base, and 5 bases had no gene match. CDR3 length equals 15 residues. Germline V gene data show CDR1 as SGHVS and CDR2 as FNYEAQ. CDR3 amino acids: CASSLGAGVGNEQFF. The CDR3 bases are TGTGCCAGCAGCTTAGGAGCGGGAGTTGGCAATGAGCAGTTCTTC.

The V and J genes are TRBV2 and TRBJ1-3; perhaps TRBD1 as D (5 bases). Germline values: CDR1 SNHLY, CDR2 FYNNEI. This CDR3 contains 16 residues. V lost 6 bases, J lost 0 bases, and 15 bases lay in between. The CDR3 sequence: CASRGVSPNSGNTIYF. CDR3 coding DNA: TGTGCCAGCAGAGGGGTCAGCCCAAACTCTGGAAACACCATATATTTT.

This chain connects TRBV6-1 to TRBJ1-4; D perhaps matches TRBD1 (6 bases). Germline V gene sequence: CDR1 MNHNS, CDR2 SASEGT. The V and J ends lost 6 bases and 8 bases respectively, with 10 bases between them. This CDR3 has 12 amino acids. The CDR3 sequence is CASRTGSEKLFF. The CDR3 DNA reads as TGTGCCAGCAGGACAGGAAGCGAAAAACTGTTTTTT.

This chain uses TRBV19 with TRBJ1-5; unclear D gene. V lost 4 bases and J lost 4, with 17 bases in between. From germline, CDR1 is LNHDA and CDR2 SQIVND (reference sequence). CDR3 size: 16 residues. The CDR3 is CASSTYSLTVNQPQHF. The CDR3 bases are TGTGCCAGTAGTACTTACTCCCTGACTGTAAATCAGCCCCAGCATTTT.

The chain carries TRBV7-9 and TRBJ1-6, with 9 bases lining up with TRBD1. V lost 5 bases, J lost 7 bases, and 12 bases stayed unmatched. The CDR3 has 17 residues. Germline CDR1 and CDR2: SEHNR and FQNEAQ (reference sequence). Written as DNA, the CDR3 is TGTGCCAGCAGCCGCTGGACAGGGGTGGCAGTAAATTCACCCCTCCACTTT. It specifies CASSRWTGVAVNSPLHF.

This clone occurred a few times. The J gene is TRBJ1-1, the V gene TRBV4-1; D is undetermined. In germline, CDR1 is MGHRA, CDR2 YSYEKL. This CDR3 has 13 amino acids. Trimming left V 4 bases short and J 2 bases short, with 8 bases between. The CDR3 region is CASSPMGNTEAFF. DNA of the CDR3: TGCGCCAGCAGCCCAATGGGCAACACTGAAGCTTTCTTT.

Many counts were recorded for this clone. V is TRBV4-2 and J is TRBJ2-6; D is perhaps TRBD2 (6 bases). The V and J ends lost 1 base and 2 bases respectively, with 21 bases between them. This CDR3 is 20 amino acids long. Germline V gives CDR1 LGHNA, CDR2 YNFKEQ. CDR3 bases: TGTGCCAGCAGCCAAGCCTTGACGCCGGGGGAGAGCGCTGGGGCCAACGTCCTGACTTTC. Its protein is CASSQALTPGESAGANVLTF.

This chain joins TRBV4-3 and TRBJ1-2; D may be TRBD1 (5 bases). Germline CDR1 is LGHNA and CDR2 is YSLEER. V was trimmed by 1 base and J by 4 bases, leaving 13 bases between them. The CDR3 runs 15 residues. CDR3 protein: CASSQAETAIYGYTF. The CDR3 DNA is TGCGCCAGCAGCCAAGCTGAGACAGCTATCTATGGCTACACCTTC.

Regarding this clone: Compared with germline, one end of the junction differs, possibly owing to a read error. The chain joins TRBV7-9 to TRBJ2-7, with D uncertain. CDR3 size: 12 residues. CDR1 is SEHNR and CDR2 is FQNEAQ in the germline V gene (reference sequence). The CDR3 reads CSSSPGYGEQYF. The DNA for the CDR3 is TGTTCCAGCAGCCCAGGATACGGCGAGCAGTACTTC.

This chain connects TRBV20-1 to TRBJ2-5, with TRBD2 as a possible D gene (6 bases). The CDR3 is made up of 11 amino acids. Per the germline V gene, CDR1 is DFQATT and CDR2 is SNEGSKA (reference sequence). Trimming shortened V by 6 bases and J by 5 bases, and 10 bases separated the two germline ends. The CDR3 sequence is CSAIGGETQYF. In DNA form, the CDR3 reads TGCAGTGCAATTGGGGGGGAGACCCAGTACTTC.

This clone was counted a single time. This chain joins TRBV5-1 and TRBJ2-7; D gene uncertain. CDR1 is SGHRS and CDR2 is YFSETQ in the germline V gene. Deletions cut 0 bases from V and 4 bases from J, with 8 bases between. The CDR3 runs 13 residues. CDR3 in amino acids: CASSLALQYEQYF. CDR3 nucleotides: TGCGCCAGCAGCTTGGCCCTCCAGTACGAGCAGTACTTC.

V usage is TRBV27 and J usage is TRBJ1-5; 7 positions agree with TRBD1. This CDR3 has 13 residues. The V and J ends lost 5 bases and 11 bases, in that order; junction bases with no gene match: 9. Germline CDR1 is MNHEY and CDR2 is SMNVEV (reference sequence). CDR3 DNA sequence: TGTGCCAGCAGTCCTCTCGACAGGGAAGCCCAGCATTTT. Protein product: CASSPLDREAQHF.

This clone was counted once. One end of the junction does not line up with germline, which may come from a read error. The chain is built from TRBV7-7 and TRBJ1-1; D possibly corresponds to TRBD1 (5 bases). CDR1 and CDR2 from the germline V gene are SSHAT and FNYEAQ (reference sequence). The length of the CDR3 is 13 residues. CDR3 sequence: CASSPITGDEAFF. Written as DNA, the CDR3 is TGTGCTAGCAGCCCCATAACAGGAGATGAAGCTTTCTTT.

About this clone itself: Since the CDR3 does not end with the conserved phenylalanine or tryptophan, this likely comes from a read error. CDR3 amino acids: CASSVGTGLRPYEQYL. The CDR3 region has the DNA TGTGCCAGCAGCGTAGGGACAGGGCTTCGACCCTACGAGCAGTACCTC. This chain uses TRBV9 with TRBJ2-7; 8 nucleotides line up with TRBD1. CDR3 length: 16 residues. The germline V gene has CDR1 SGDLS and CDR2 YYNGEE. The trim removed 0 bases at V and 2 bases at J, leaving 7 bases unmatched.

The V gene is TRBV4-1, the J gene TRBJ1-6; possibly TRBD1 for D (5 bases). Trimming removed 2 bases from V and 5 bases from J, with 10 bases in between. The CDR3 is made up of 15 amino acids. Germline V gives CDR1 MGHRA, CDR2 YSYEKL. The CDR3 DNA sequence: TGCGCCAGCAGCCAATACGACAGAAATAATTCACCCCTCCACTTT. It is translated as CASSQYDRNNSPLHF.

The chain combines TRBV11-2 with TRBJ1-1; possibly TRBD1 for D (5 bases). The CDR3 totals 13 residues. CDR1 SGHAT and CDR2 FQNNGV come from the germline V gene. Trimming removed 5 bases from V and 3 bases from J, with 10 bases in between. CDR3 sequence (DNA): TGTGCCAGCAGCAGCACAGGATACACTGAAGCTTTCTTT. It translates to CASSSTGYTEAFF.

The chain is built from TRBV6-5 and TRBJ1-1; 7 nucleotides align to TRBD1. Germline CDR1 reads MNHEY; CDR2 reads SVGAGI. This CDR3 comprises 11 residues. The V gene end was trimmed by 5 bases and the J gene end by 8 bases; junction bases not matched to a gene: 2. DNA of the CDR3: TGTGCCAGCAGTCAAGGGGGCGAAGCTTTCTTT. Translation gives CASSQGGEAFF.

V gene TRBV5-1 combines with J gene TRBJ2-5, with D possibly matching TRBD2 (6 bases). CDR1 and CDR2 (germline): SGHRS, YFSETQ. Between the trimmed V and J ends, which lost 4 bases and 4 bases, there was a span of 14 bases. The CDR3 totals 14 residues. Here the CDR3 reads CASSGGLTRETQYF. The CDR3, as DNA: TGCGCCAGCAGCGGGGGACTGACCCGAGAGACCCAGTACTTC.

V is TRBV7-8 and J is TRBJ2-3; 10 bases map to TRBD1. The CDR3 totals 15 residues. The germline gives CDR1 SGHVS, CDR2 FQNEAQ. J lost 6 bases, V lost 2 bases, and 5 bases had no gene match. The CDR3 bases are TGTGCCAGCAGCTTACGACAGGGGGCTTTCGATACGCAGTATTTT. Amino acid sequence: CASSLRQGAFDTQYF.

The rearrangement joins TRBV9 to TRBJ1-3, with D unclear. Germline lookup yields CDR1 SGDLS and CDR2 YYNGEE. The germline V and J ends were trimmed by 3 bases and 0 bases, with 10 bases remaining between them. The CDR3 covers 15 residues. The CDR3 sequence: CASSAEGNSGNTIYF. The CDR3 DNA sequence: TGTGCCAGCAGCGCCGAGGGTAACTCTGGAAACACCATATATTTT.

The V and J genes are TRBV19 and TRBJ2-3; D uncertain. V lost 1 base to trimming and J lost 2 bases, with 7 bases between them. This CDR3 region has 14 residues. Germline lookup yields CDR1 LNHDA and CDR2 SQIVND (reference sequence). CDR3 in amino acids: CASSIGGFTDTQYF. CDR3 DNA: TGTGCCAGTAGTATAGGTGGCTTCACAGATACGCAGTATTTT. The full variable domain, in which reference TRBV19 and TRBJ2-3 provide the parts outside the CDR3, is DGGITQSPKYLFRKEGQNVTLSCEQNLNHDAMYWYRQDPGQGLRLIYYSQIVNDFQKGDIAEGYSVSREKKESFPLTVTSAQKNPTAFYLCASSIGGFTDTQYFGPGTRLTVL.

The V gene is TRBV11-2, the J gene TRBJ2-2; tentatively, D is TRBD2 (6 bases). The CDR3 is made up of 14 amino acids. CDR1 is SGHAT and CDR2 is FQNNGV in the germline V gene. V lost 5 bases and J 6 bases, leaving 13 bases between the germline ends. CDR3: CASSPTSPAGELFF. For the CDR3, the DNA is TGTGCCAGCAGCCCGACTAGTCCCGCCGGGGAGCTGTTTTTT.

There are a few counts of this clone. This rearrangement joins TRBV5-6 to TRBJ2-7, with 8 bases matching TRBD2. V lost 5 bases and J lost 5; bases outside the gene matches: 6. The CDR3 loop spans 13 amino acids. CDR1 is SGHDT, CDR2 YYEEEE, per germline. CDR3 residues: CASRRRGGDEQYF. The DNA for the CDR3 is TGTGCCAGCAGGCGACGGGGGGGAGACGAGCAGTACTTC.

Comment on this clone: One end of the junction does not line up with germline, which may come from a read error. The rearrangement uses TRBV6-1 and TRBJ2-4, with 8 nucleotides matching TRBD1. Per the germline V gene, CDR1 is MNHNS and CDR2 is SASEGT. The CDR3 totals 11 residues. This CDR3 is CASSEGTGPDF. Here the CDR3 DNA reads TGTGCCAGCAGTGAAGGGACAGGGCCGGACTTC.

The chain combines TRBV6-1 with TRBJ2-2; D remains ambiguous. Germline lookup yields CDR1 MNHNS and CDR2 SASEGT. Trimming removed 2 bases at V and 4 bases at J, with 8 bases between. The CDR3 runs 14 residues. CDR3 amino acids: CASSELGGTGELFF. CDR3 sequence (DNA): TGTGCCAGCAGTGAACTTGGCGGCACCGGGGAGCTGTTTTTT.

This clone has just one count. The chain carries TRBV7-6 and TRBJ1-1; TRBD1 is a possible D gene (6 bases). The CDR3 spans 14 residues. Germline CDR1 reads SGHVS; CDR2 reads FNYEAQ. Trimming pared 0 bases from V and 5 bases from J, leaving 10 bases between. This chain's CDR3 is CASSLALGGTEAFF. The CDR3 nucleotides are TGTGCCAGCAGCTTAGCCCTAGGGGGAACTGAAGCTTTCTTT.

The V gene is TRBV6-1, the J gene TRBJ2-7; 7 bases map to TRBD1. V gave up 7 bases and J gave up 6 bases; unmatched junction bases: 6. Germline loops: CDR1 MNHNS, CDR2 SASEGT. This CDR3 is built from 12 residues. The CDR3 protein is CASIDRVGEQYF. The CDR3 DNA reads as TGTGCCAGCATTGACAGGGTGGGCGAGCAGTACTTC.

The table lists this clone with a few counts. The CDR3 bases are TGTGCCAGCGGCTTACAGGGACTAGTCCAAGAGACCCAGTACTTC. This translates into CASGLQGLVQETQYF. The chain has TRBV2 and TRBJ2-5; 8 nucleotides agree with TRBD2. The J segment lost 1 base and the V segment lost 8 bases, leaving 9 bases of the junction unmatched. The CDR3 is 15 amino acids. The germline CDR1 and CDR2 sequences are SNHLY and FYNNEI.

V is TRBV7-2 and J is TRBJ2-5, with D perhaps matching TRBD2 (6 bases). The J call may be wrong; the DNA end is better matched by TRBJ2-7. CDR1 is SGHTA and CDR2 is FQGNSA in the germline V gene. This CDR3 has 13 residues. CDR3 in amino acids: CASSPRGLYEQYF. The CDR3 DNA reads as TGTGCCAGCAGCCCGAGGGGACTGTACGAGCAGTACTTC.

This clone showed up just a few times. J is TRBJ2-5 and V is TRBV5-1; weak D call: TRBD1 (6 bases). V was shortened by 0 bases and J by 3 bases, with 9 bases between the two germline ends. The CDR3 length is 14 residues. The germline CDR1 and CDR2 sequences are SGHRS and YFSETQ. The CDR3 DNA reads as TGCGCCAGCAGCTTGGTCGCAGGGGAAGAGACCCAGTACTTC. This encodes CASSLVAGEETQYF.

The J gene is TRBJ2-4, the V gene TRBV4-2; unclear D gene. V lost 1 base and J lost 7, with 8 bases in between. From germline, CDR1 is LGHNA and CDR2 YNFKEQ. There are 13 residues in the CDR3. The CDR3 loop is CASSQGALNIQYF. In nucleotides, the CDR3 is TGTGCCAGCAGCCAAGGAGCTTTGAACATTCAGTACTTC.